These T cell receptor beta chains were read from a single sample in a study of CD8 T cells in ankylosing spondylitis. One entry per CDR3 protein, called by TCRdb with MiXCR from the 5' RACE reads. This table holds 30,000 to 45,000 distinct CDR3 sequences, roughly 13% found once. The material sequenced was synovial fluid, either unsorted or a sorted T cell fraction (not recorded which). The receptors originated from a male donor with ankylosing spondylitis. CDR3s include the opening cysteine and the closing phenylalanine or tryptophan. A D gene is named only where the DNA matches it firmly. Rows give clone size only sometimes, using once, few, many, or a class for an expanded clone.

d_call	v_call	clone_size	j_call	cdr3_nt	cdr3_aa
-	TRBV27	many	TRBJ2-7	TGTGCCAGCGGACCCTACGAGCAGTACTTC	CASGPYEQYF
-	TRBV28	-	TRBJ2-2	TGTGCCAGCAGTTTCCTCCCGCCAGCAGGCTCTTACACCGGGGAGCTGTTTTTT	CASSFLPPAGSYTGELFF
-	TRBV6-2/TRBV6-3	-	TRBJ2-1	TGTGCCAGCAGTTCTGAGGGGGAGCCCTACAATGAGCAGTTCTTC	CASSSEGEPYNEQFF
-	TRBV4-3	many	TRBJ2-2	TGCGCCAGCAGGGGACAGAACACCGGGGAGCTGTTTTTT	CASRGQNTGELFF
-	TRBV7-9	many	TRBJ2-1	TGTGCCAGCAGCTCCTCTTCTATCAGCTCCTACAATGAGCAGTTCTTC	CASSSSSISSYNEQFF
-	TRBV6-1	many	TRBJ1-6	TGTGCCAGCAGTCCGGACGGCCCCTATAATTCACCCCTCCACTTT	CASSPDGPYNSPLHF
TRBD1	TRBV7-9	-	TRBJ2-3	TGTGCCAGCAGCTTACCAGGGGGCGGCACAGATACGCAGTATTTT	CASSLPGGGTDTQYF
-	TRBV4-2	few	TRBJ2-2	TGTGCCAGCAGCCAAGGGACATTAAACACCGGGGAGCTGTTTTTT	CASSQGTLNTGELFF
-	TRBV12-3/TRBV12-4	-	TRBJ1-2	TGTGCCAGCAGTTGGGTGGCGACTAACTATGGCTACACCTTC	CASSWVATNYGYTF
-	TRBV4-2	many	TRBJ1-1	TGTGCCAGCAGCCGAGGATGGAACACTGAAGCTTTCTTT	CASSRGWNTEAFF
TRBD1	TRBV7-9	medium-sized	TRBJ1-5	TGTGCCAGCAGCCCTACGACAGGGGGCGATCAGCCCCAGCATTTT	CASSPTTGGDQPQHF
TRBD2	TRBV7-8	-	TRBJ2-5	TGTGCCAGCAGCTTAAAGCGGGGCCGGCTGGAAGAGACCCAGTACTTC	CASSLKRGRLEETQYF
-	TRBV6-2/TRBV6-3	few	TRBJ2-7	TGTGCCAGCAGTTTTCCCGGGACTGGGGAGCAGTACTTC	CASSFPGTGEQYF
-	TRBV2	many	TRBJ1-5	TGTGCCAGCAGGTCCCCCAGGGAGGGCAATCAGCCCCAGCATTTT	CASRSPREGNQPQHF
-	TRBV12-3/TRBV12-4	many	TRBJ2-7	TGTGCCAGCAGTCCCGGGGAGTTCTACGAGCAGTACTTC	CASSPGEFYEQYF
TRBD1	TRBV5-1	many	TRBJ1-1	TGCGCCAGCAGCTCGCCAGGGGACAGTGAAGCTTTCTTT	CASSSPGDSEAFF
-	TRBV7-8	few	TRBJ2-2	TGTGCCCTCACCCCCTCTACGCCCACCGGGGAGCTGTTTTTT	CALTPSTPTGELFF
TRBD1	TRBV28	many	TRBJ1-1	TGTGCCAGCAGTGAACACAGGGGGCCCCCCAGGACTGAAGCTTTCTTT	CASSEHRGPPRTEAFF
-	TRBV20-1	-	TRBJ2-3	TGCAGTTCTAGCCTTCTCTCAACAGATACGCAGTATTTT	CSSSLLSTDTQYF
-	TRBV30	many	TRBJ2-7	TGTGCCTGGAGCCTTTCGGGGGAGCAGTACTTC	CAWSLSGEQYF
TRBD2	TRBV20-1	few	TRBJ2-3	TGCAGTGCTAGTTCAGTCGGCCTAGCGGGGGCAGATACGCAGTATTTT	CSASSVGLAGADTQYF
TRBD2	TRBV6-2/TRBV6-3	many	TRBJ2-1	TGTGCCAGCAGCCAGACTAGCGGGGGGGCCGATGAGCAGTTCTTC	CASSQTSGGADEQFF
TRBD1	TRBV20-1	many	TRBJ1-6	TGCAGTGCTCCCCTTAGACAGGGTGATAATTCACCCCTCCACTTT	CSAPLRQGDNSPLHF
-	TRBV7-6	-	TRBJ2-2	TGTGCCAGCAGCCCCGTGGGGGAGCTGTTTTTT	CASSPVGELFF
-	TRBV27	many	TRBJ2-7	TGTGCCAGCAGTCTCCGGACAGGGAGGGGGTGGGAGCAGTACTTC	CASSLRTGRGWEQYF
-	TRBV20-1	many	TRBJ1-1	TGCAGTGCTAGAGATTTGGCAGGAACAGACACTGAAGCTTTCTTT	CSARDLAGTDTEAFF
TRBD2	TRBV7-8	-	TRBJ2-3	TGTGCCAGCAGCTGGCTAGCGGGGGGAACAGATACGCAGTATTTT	CASSWLAGGTDTQYF
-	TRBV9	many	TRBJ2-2	TGTGCCAGCACCCCCAGGCAGGGAACCACCGGGGAGCTGTTTTTT	CASTPRQGTTGELFF
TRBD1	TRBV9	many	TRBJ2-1	TGTGCCAGCAGCAGGAGGGGACAGGGAACCTACAATGAGCAGTTCTTC	CASSRRGQGTYNEQFF
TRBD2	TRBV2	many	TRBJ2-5	TGTGCCAGCAGTGAAAGACCCGGGGCTAGCGGGGAGACCCAGTACTTC	CASSERPGASGETQYF
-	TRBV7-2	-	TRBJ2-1	TGTGCCAGCAGCTCTGCCAATTGGGGCTACAATGAGCAGTTCTTC	CASSSANWGYNEQFF
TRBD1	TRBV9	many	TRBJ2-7	TGTGCCAGCAGCGTCACCCCTGGGACAGCCTACGAGCAGTACTTC	CASSVTPGTAYEQYF
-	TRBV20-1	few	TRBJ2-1	TGCAGTGCTAGATCCAGGGTAGGCAATAATGAGCAGTTCTTC	CSARSRVGNNEQFF
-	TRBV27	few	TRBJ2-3	TGTGCCAGCAGTTTACTGCGGCGCACAGATACGCAGTATTTT	CASSLLRRTDTQYF
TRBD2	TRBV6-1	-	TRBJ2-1	TGTGCCAGCAGACGCGGGAGGAGCTCCTACAATGAGCAGTTCTTC	CASRRGRSSYNEQFF
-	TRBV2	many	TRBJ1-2	TGTGCCACCATCGGACAGAGCTATGGCTACACCTTC	CATIGQSYGYTF
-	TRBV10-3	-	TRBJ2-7	TGTGCCATCGGGGGGATTTACGAGCAGTACTTC	CAIGGIYEQYF
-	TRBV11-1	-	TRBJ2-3	TGTGCCAGCAGTTCCATTAGTGCGGCGAAACTAAGCGCAGATACGCAGTATTTT	CASSSISAAKLSADTQYF
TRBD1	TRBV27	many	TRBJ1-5	TGTGCCAGCAGTTCCGGGACAGGGGGCCTTCAGCCCCAGCATTTT	CASSSGTGGLQPQHF
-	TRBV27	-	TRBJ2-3	TGTGCCAGCAGTTTAAGACGGACGGGAGATACGCAGTATTTT	CASSLRRTGDTQYF
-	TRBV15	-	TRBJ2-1	TGTGCCACCAGCAGAGGACAGGACTCCTACAATGAGCAGTTCTTC	CATSRGQDSYNEQFF
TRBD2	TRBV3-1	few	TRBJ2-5	TGTGCCAGCGAAGGACTAGGGGAGACCCAGTACTTC	CASEGLGETQYF
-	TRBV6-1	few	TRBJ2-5	TGTGCCAGCAAGGGGTCAGGGATAAGCGAGACCCAGTACTTC	CASKGSGISETQYF
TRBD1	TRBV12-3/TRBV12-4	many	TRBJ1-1	TGTGCCAGCAGCTCGGGACAGGGGGCCGGGGTCACTGAAGCTTTCTTT	CASSSGQGAGVTEAFF
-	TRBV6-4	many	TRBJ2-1	TGTGCCAGCAGTGACGGGGGGGACAAGGATGAGCAGTTCTTC	CASSDGGDKDEQFF
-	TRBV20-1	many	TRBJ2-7	TGCAGTGCTAAAACCGGGACAAACTCCTACGAGCAGTACTTC	CSAKTGTNSYEQYF
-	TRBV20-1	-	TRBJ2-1	TGCAGTGCAGGGCAGGGTCAGCGTGAGCAGTTCTTC	CSAGQGQREQFF
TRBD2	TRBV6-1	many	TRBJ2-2	TGTGCCAGCAGCAGACTAGCGGGAGATACCGGGGAGCTGTTTTTT	CASSRLAGDTGELFF
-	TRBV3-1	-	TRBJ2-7	TGTGCCAGCAGCCAAATGGGTGACAACTACGAGCAGTACTTC	CASSQMGDNYEQYF
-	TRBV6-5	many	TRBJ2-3	TGTGCCAGCAGTTCCCGACAGCCCGATACGCAGTATTTT	CASSSRQPDTQYF
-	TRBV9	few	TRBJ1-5	TGTGCCAGCAGCGCCCAGGGTAGTGATCAGCCCCAGCATTTT	CASSAQGSDQPQHF
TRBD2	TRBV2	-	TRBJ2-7	TGTGCCAGCATGGGCGGGAGGGCCGCCTACGAGCAGTACTTC	CASMGGRAAYEQYF
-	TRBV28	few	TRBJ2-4	TGTGCCAGCACCCACAGAGAAAAAAACATTCAGTACTTC	CASTHREKNIQYF
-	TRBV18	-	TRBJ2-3	TGTGCCAGCTCAGAAACCGGGACACCAGTTTTTTTT	CASSETGTPVFF
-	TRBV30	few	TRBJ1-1	TGTGCCTGGAGTGTAAATCGGGAGAACACTGAAGCTTTCTTT	CAWSVNRENTEAFF